This TCR beta chain was identified in a study of shared clonotypes between healthy human individuals. Across the study: CD4 naive cells filled three plates per donor, CD4 memory three, CD8 naive two and CD8 memory one.

Produced via immunoSEQ multiplex PCR; TCRdb's table is partial and in-frame only. The sample yields about 2.3 million clones, 85% to 95% seen once. The trim removed 4 bases at V and 0 bases at J, leaving 13 bases unmatched. Germline V gene sequence: CDR1 SGHDT, CDR2 YYEEEE. The CDR3 length is 17 residues. General study results and limits: Shared across a few donors were roughly 5% of the naive CD4 clonotypes.

To note about this clone: Antigen: not known.

The clonotype originates from a man between 18 and 29 years old in good health. Some clones in this sample may be carry-over from other donors' samples. The chain is built from TRBV5-6 and TRBJ2-7; 7 nucleotides align to TRBD2. Sequencing input: naive CD4+ T cells from PBMCs. The subset denotes: CD45RA+ positively selected. The CDR3 region has the DNA TGTGCCAGCAGCCTTTTTGGGAGGGGAGGCCTCTCCTACGAGCAGTACTTC. Protein product: CASSLFGRGGLSYEQYF.